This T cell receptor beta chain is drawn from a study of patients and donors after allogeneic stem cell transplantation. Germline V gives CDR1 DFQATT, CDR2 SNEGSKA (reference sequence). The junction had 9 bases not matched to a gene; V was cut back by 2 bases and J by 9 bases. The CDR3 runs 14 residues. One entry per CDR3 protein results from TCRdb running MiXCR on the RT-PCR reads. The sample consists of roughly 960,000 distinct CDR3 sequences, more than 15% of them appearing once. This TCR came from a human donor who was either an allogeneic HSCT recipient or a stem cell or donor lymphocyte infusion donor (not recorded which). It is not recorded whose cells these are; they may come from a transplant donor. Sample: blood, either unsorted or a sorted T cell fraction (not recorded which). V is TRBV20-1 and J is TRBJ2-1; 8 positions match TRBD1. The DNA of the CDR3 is TGCAGTGCTAGAAAACCCAGGGGGCAGTTTGAGCAGTTCTTC. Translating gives CSARKPRGQFEQFF.